This T cell receptor beta chain was sequenced for a study of T cell repertoires in cytomegalovirus infection. CDR1 and CDR2 from the germline V gene are SEHNR and FQNEAQ (reference sequence). This CDR3 has 13 residues. V was pared by 5 bases and J by 4 bases, with 2 bases of the junction left unmatched. TCRdb itself ran the reads through MiXCR, one entry per CDR3 protein. The table lists some 280,000 distinct CDR3 sequences, approximately 14% of them singletons. This clonotype turned up a few times. Sequenced input: PBMCs. The clonotype originates from a human donor in good health (CMV status not recorded). Some clones in this sample may be carry-over from other donors' samples. The J gene is TRBJ1-5, the V gene TRBV7-9; 7 bases are shared with TRBD1. The CDR3 coding sequence is TGTGCCAGCAGCACAGGGGTGAATCAGCCCCAGCATTTT. It encodes CASSTGVNQPQHF.